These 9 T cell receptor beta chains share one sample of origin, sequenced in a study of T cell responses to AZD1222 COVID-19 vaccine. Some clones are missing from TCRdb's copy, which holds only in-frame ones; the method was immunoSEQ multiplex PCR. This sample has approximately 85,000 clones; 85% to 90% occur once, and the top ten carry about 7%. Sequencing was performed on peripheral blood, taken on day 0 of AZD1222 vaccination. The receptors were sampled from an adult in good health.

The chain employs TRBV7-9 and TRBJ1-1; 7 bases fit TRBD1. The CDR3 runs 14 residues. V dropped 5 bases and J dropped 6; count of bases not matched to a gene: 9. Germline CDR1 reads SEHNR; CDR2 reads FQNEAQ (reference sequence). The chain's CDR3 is CASSRDRVGSEAFF. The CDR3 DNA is TGTGCCAGCAGCAGAGACAGGGTCGGATCTGAAGCTTTCTTT.

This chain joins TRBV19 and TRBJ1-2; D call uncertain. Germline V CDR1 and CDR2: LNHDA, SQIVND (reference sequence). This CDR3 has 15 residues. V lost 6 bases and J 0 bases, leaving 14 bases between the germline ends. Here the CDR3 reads CASSPAGNSNYGYTF. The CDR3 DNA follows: TGTGCCAGTAGCCCCGCCGGGAATTCTAACTATGGCTACACCTTC.

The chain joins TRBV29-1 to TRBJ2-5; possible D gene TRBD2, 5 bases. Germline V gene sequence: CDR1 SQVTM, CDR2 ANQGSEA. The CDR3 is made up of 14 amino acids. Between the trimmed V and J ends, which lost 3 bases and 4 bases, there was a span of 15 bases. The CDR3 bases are TGCAGCGTTGATTCAGAGGGCGGCGGAGAGACCCAGTACTTC. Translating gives CSVDSEGGGETQYF.

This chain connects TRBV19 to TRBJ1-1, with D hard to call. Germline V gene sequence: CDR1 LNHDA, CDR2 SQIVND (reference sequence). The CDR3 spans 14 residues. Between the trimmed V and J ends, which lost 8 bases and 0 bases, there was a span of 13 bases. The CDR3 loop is CASLVEGLNTEAFF. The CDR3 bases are TGTGCCAGTCTAGTGGAAGGGTTGAACACTGAAGCTTTCTTT.

CDR3 DNA sequence: TGTGCCTGGAGTTCTTCCGGACAGGGAGGTTATGGCTACACCTTC. As protein: CAWSSSGQGGYGYTF. V usage is TRBV30 and J usage is TRBJ1-2, with 8 bases identical to TRBD1. The V gene end was trimmed by 2 bases and the J gene end by 5 bases; junction bases not matched to a gene: 10. This CDR3 contains 15 residues. CDR1 is GTSNPN and CDR2 is SVGIG in the germline V gene (reference sequence).

CDR3 bases: TGTGCCAGCAGTTACGGGGCTTCAGGGGCCAACGTCCTGACTTTC. Its translation is CASSYGASGANVLTF. The V gene is TRBV6-5, the J gene TRBJ2-6; D might be TRBD1 (5 bases). The CDR3 has 15 residues. V shed 2 bases and J shed 4 bases, with 9 bases lying between them. From germline, CDR1 is MNHEY and CDR2 SVGAGI.

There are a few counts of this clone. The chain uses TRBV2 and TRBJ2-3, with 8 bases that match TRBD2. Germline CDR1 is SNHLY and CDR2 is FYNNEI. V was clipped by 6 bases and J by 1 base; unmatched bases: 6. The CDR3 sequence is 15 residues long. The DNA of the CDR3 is TGTGCCAGCAGGTCGGGTAGCGGGGGCACAGATACGCAGTATTTT. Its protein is CASRSGSGGTDTQYF.

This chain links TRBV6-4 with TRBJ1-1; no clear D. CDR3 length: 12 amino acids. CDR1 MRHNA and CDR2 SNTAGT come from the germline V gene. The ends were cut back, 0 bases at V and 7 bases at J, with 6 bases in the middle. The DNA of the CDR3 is TGTGCCAGCAGTGACTCGGGAGGTGAAGCTTTCTTT. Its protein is CASSDSGGEAFF.

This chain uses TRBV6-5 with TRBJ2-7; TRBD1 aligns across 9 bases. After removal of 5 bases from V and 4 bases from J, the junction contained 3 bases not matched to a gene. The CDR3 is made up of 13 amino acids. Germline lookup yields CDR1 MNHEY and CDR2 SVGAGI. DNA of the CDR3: TGTGCCAGCAGTCTGGACAGGGGATACGAGCAGTACTTC. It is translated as CASSLDRGYEQYF.